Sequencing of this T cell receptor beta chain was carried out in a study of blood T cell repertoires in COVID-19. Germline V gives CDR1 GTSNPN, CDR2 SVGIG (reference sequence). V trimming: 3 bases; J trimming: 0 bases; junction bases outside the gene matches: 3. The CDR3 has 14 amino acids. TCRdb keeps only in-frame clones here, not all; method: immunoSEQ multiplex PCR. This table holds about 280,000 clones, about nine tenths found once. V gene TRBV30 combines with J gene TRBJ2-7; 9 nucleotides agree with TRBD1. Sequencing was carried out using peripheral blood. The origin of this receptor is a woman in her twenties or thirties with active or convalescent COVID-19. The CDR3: CAWSGQGPSYEQYF. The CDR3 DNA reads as TGTGCCTGGAGCGGACAGGGGCCCTCCTACGAGCAGTACTTC.